The sequence of this T cell receptor beta chain was determined in a study of human T cells and chemical hapten exposure. V was cut by 8 bases and J by 3 bases, with 12 bases left in between. The CDR3 has 13 amino acids. From germline, CDR1 is SNHLY and CDR2 FYNNEI. Specified time point: patch test 1, 2 weeks after DPC sensitization. Described treatment: therapeutic diphenylcyclopropenone sensitization with weekly scalp DPC. This clonotype was observed many times. TCRdb processed the RACE reads anew with MiXCR; each CDR3 protein has one entry. The sample has some 380,000 distinct CDR3 sequences; 4.8% are singletons.

The sequence came from a woman aged 45 to 65 with alopecia areata. Some clones in this sample may be carry-over from other donors' samples. The input for sequencing was whole blood, taken in connection with sensitization to the hapten diphenylcyclopropenone (DPC). The V call is TRBV2, the J call TRBJ2-3; possibly TRBD2 for D (6 bases). The CDR3 sequence: CASGPGVTDTQYF. The DNA of the CDR3 is TGTGCCAGCGGTCCGGGGGTTACAGATACGCAGTATTTT.